The count of the clone carrying this T cell receptor beta chain is one. This sample is drawn from a study of blood T cell repertoires in COVID-19. On the study more broadly: T cells, B-cell-depleted T cells, or PBMCs supplied cDNA or gDNA.

CDR1 is MNHEY and CDR2 is SMNVEV in the germline V gene (reference sequence). The CDR3 is 14 residues long. V was clipped by 1 base and J by 5 bases, with 12 bases between them. Original data processing: Estimation of nucleated cell counts relied on the amplification of reference gene primers. Using immunoSEQ multiplex PCR, the repertoire was profiled, and TCRdb retains in-frame clones only, with some absent. V and J calls plus clone size are reproduced from that table; the DNA served to infer D and trimming. The table includes about 210,000 clones, 83% detected once. This rearrangement joins TRBV27 to TRBJ2-7, with D perhaps matching TRBD2 (5 bases). The sequence was obtained from a woman aged 40 to 55 with active or convalescent COVID-19. The material sequenced was peripheral blood. The DNA for the CDR3 is TGTGCCAGCAGTTTATACGGGAATCGCGACGAGCAGTACTTC. This translates into CASSLYGNRDEQYF.